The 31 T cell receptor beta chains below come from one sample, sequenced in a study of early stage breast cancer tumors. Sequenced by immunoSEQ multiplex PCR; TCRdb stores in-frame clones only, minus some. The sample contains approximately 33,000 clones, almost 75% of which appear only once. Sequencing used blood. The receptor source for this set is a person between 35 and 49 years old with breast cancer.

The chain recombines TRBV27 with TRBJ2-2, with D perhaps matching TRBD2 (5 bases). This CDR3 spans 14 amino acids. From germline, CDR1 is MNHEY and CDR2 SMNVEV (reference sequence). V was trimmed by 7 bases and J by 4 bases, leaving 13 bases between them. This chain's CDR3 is CASTRATGTGELFF. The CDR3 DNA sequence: TGTGCCAGCACGAGGGCTACCGGCACCGGGGAGCTGTTTTTT.

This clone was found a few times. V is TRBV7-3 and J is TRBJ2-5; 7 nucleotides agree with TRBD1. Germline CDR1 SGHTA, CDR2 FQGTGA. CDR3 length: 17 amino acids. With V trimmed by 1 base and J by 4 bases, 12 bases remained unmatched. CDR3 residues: CASSLNPPRQGPETQYF. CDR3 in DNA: TGTGCCAGCAGCTTAAACCCCCCCAGACAGGGCCCAGAGACCCAGTACTTC.

CDR3 nucleotide sequence: TGTGCCAGCAGCTTTAATAGCTGGTCATACGAGCAGTACTTC. This gives the protein CASSFNSWSYEQYF. This sequence joins TRBV11-1 and TRBJ2-7; no definite D call. CDR1 is SGHAT, CDR2 FQDESV, per germline (reference sequence). This CDR3 is 14 amino acids long. Trimming removed 3 bases from V and 4 bases from J, with 13 bases in between.

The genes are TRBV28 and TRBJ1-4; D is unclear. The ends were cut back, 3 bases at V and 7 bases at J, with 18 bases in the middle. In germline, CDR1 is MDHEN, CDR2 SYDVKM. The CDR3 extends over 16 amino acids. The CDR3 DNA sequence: TGTGCCAGCAGTTTTGCCCGGGTCCAGGACGGTGAAAAACTGTTTTTT. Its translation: CASSFARVQDGEKLFF. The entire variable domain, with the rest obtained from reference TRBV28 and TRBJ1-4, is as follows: DVKVTQSSRYLVKRTGEKVFLECVQDMDHENMFWYRQDPGLGLRLIYFSYDVKMKEKGDIPEGYSVSREKKERFSLILESASTNQTSMYLCASSFARVQDGEKLFFGSGTQLSVL.

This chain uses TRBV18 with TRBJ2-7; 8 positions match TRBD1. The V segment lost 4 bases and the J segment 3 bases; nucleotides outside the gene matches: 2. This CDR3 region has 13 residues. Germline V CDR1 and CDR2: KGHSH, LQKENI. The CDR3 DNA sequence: TGTGCCAGCTCACACGGGACAGGCTACGAGCAGTACTTC. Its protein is CASSHGTGYEQYF.

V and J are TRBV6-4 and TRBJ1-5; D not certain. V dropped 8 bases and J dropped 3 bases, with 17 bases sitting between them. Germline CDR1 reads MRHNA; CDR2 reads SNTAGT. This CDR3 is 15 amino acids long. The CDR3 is CASRQPHCYNQPQHF. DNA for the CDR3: TGTGCCAGCCGCCAACCTCACTGCTACAATCAGCCCCAGCATTTT.

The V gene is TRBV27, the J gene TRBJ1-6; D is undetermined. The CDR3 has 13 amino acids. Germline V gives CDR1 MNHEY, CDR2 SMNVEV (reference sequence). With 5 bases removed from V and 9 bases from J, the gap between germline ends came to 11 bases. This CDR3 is CASSVGSGSPLHF. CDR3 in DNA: TGTGCCAGCAGTGTGGGCAGTGGTTCACCCCTCCACTTT.

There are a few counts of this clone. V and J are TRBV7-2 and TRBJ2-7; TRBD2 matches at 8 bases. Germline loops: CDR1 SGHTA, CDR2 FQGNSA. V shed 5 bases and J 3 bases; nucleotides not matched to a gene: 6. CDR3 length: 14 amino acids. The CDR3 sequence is CASSETAGVYEQYF. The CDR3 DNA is TGTGCCAGCAGCGAGACAGCGGGAGTCTACGAGCAGTACTTC.

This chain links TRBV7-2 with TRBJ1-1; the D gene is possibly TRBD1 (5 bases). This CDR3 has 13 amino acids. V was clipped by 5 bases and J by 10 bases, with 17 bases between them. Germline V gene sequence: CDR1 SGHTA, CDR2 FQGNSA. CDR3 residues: CASSNSMGPVAFF. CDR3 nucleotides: TGTGCCAGCAGCAACAGTATGGGACCGGTAGCTTTCTTT.

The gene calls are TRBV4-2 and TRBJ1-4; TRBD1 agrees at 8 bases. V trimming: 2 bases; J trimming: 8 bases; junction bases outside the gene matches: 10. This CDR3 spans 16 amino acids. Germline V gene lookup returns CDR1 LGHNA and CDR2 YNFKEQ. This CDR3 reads CASSQPNTGGWEKLFF. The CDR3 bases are TGTGCCAGCAGCCAACCTAACACAGGGGGTTGGGAAAAACTGTTTTTT.

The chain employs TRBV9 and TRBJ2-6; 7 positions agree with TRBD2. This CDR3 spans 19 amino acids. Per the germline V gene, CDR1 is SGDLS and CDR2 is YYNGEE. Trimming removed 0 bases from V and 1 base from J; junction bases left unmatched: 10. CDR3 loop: CASSVVSAGISSGANVLTF. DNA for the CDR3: TGTGCCAGCAGCGTAGTATCAGCGGGAATATCTTCTGGGGCCAACGTCCTGACTTTC.

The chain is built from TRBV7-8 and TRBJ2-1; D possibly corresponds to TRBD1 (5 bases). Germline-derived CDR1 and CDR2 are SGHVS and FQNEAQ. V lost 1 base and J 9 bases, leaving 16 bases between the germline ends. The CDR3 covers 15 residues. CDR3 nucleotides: TGTGCCAGCAGCTTAGTACAGGTGGACGTCGTTGAGCAGTTCTTC. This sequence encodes CASSLVQVDVVEQFF.

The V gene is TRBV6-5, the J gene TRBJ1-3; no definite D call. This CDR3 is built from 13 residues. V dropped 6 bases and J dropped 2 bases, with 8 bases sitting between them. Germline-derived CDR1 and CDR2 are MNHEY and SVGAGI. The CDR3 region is CASRSTAGNTIYF. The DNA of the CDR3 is TGTGCCAGCAGATCAACGGCTGGAAACACCATATATTTT.

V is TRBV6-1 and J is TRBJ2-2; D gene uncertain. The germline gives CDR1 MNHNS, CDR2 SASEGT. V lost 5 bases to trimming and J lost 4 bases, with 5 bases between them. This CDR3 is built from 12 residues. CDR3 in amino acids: CASSFSTGELFF. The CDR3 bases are TGTGCCAGCAGTTTTAGCACCGGGGAGCTGTTTTTT.

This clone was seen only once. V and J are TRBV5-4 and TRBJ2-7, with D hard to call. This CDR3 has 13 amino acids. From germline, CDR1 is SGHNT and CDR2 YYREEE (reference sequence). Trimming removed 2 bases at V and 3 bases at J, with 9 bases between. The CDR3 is CASSFAGNYEQYF. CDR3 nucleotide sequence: TGTGCCAGCAGCTTCGCAGGAAACTACGAGCAGTACTTC.

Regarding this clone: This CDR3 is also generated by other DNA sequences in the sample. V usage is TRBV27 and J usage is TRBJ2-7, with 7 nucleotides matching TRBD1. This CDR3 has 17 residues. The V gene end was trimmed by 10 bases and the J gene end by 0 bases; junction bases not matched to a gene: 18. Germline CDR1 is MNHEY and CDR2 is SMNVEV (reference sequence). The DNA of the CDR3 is TGTGCCACCTCACCCGGCTATGGACAGGCGCGCTCCTACGAGCAGTACTTC. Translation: CATSPGYGQARSYEQYF.

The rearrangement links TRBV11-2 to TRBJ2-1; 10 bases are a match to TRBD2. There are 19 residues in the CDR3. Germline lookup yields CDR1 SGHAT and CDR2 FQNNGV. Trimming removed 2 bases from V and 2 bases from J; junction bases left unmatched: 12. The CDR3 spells CASSLRTSGSLRAYNEQFF. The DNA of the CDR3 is TGTGCCAGCAGCTTAAGGACTAGCGGTTCTCTACGGGCCTACAATGAGCAGTTCTTC.

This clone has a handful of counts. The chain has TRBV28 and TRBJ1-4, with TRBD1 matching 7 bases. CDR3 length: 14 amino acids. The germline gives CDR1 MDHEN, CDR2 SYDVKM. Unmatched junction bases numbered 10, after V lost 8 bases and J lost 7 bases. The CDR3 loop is CASAHGQEVEKLFF. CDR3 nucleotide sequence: TGTGCCAGCGCCCATGGACAGGAGGTTGAAAAACTGTTTTTT. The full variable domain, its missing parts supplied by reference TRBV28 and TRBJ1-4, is DVKVTQSSRYLVKRTGEKVFLECVQDMDHENMFWYRQDPGLGLRLIYFSYDVKMKEKGDIPEGYSVSREKKERFSLILESASTNQTSMYLCASAHGQEVEKLFFGSGTQLSVL.

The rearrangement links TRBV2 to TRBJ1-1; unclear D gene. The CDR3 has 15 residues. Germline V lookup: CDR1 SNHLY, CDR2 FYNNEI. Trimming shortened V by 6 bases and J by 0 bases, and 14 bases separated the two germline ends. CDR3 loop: CASSHYGEVNTEAFF. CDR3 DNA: TGTGCCAGCAGCCACTACGGAGAAGTGAACACTGAAGCTTTCTTT.

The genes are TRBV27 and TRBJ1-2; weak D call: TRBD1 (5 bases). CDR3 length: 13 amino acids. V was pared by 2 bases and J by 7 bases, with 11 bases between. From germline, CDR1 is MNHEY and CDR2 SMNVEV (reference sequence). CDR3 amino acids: CASSLQGFAGYTF. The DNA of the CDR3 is TGTGCCAGCAGTTTACAGGGATTTGCTGGCTACACCTTC.

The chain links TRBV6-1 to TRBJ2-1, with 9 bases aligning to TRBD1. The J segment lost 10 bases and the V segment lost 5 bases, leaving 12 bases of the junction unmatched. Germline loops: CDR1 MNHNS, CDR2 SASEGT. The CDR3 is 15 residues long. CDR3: CASSSMGQGGAEQFF. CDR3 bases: TGTGCCAGCAGTTCGATGGGACAGGGAGGAGCAGAGCAGTTCTTC.

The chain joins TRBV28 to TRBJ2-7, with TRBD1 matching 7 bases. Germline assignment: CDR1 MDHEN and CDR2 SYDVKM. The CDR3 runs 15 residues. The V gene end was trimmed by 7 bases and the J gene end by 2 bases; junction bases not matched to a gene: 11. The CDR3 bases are TGTGCCAGCACCGCCAAGGGACAGACCCCCTACGAGCAGTACTTC. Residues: CASTAKGQTPYEQYF.

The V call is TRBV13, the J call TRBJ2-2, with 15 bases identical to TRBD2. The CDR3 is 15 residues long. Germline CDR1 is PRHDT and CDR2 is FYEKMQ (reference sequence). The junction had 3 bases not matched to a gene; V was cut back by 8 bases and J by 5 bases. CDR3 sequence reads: CASSGLAGGTGELFF. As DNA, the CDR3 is TGTGCCAGCTCGGGACTAGCGGGAGGAACCGGGGAGCTGTTTTTT.

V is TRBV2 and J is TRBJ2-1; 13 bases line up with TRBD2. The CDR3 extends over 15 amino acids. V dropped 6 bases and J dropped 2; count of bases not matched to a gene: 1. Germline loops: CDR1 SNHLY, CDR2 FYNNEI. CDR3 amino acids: CASRGLAGTYNEQFF. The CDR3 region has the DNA TGTGCCAGCAGGGGACTAGCGGGGACCTACAATGAGCAGTTCTTC.

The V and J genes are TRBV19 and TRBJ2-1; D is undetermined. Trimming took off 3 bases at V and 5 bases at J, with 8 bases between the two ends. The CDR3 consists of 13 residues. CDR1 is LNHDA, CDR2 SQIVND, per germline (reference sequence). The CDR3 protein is CASSISNNNEQFF. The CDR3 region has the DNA TGTGCCAGTAGTATTAGCAATAACAATGAGCAGTTCTTC. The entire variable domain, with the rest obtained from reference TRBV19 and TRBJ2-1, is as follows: DGGITQSPKYLFRKEGQNVTLSCEQNLNHDAMYWYRQDPGQGLRLIYYSQIVNDFQKGDIAEGYSVSREKKESFPLTVTSAQKNPTAFYLCASSISNNNEQFFGPGTRLTVL.

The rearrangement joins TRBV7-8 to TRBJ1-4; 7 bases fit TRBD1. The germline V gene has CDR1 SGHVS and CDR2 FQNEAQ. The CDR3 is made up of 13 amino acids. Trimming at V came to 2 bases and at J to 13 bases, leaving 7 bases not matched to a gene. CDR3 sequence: CASSLYAGTVLFF. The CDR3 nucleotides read TGTGCCAGCAGCTTATATGCGGGGACAGTACTGTTTTTT.

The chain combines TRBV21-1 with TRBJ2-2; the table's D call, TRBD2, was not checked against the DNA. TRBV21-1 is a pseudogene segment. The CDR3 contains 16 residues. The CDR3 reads CASSKKRGGNTGELFF. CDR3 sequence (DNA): TGTGCCAGCAGCAAAAAGCGGGGCGGGAACACCGGGGAGCTGTTTTTT.

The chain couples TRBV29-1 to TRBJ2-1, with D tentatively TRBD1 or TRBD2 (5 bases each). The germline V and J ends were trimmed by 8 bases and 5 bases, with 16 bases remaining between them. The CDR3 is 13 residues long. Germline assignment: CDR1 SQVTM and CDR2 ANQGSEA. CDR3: CSLLRDVNNEQFF. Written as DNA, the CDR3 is TGCAGCCTCCTCCGGGACGTAAACAATGAGCAGTTCTTC.

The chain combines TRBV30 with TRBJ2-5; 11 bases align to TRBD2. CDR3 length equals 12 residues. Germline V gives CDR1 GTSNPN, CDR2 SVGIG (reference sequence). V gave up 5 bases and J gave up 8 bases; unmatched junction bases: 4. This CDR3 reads CAWGTSGHTQYF. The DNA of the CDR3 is TGTGCCTGGGGGACTAGCGGTCACACCCAGTACTTC. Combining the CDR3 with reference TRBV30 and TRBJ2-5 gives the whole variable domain SQTIHQWPATLVQPVGSPLSLECTVEGTSNPNLYWYRQAAGRGLQLLFYSVGIGQISSEVPQNLSASRPQDRQFILSSKKLLLSDSGFYLCAWGTSGHTQYFGPGTRLLVL.

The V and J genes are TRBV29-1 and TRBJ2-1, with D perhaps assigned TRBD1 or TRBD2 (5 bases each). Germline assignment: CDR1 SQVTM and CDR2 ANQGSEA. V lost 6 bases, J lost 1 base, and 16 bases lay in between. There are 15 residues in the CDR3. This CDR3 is CSVVKGEGSYNEQFF. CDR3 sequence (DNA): TGCAGCGTAGTAAAGGGAGAGGGGTCCTACAATGAGCAGTTCTTC.

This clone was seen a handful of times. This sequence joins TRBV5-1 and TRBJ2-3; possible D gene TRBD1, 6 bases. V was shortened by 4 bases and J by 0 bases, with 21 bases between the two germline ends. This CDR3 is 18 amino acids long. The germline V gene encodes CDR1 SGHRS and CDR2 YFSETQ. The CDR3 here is CASSGRGTGIPSTDTQYF. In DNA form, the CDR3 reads TGCGCCAGCAGCGGACGGGGTACAGGGATTCCTAGCACAGATACGCAGTATTTT.